Each of the 17 T cell receptor beta chains below was sequenced from the same sample in a study of T-cell memory formation after mild COVID-19. TCRdb reprocessed the 5' RACE reads with MiXCR, giving one entry per CDR3 protein. This sample has roughly 250,000 distinct CDR3 sequences, with roughly 15% found just once. The sample was PBMCs or a T cell subset sorted from them (not recorded which). These receptors all stem from a man between 18 and 35 years old who had mild COVID-19 (a few samples of this study predate the infection). Cell type and time point are not known.

This clonotype was counted only a few times. CDR3 DNA: TGTGCCAGCAGGCCGGAGGGTCCATATGGCTACACCTTC. It encodes CASRPEGPYGYTF. The J gene is TRBJ1-2, the V gene TRBV6-6; D gene uncertain. The germline V gene encodes CDR1 MNHNY and CDR2 SVGAGI (reference sequence). V gave up 6 bases and J gave up 5 bases, with 13 bases separating them. This CDR3 contains 13 residues.

This clonotype turned up a few times. V usage is TRBV5-6 and J usage is TRBJ2-5, with 8 positions matching TRBD2. V trimming: 3 bases; J trimming: 5 bases; junction bases outside the gene matches: 6. The CDR3 has 14 amino acids. Germline CDR1 is SGHDT and CDR2 is YYEEEE. DNA for the CDR3: TGTGCCAGCAGCTATAGCGGGGCCTCGGAGACCCAGTACTTC. Translating it yields CASSYSGASETQYF.

This clonotype was counted between two and nine times. The rearrangement joins TRBV20-1 to TRBJ1-3; D is undetermined. V dropped 4 bases and J dropped 0 bases, with 13 bases sitting between them. Germline CDR1 reads DFQATT; CDR2 reads SNEGSKA (reference sequence). CDR3 length: 15 residues. CDR3 in DNA: TGCAGTGCTAAGGAGGGTTCCAGCTCTGGAAACACCATATATTTT. Its translation is CSAKEGSSSGNTIYF.

In its sample, this clonotype was seen many times. This sequence joins TRBV7-2 and TRBJ1-1; D is possibly TRBD1 (5 bases). Germline lookup yields CDR1 SGHTA and CDR2 FQGNSA. Trimming pared 4 bases from V and 1 base from J, leaving 7 bases between. This CDR3 has 13 amino acids. CDR3 DNA sequence: TGTGCCAGCAGCTCCGACAGGAACACTGAAGCTTTCTTT. Translating gives CASSSDRNTEAFF.

This clonotype was detected many times. One junction end disagrees with the germline gene, perhaps due to a read error. The gene calls are TRBV12-3 or TRBV12-4 and TRBJ2-3; tentatively, D is TRBD2 (5 bases). The CDR3 runs 14 residues. CDR3 amino acids: CASTLLGLTDTQYF. The CDR3 region has the DNA TGTGCCAGCACTTTACTAGGTCTCACAGATACGCAGTATTTT.

Worth noting for this clonotype: The junction does not match germline at one end; this may be a read error. The chain joins TRBV7-3 to TRBJ2-3, with D tentatively TRBD2 (6 bases). CDR1 and CDR2 from the germline V gene are SGHTA and FQGTGA. This CDR3 has 13 amino acids. The CDR3 region is CATSATSSDTQYF. CDR3 nucleotides: TGTGCCACCAGCGCAACTAGCTCGGATACGCAGTATTTT.

V usage is TRBV20-1 and J usage is TRBJ2-1; D may be TRBD1 (5 bases). Trimming cost V 7 bases and J 2 bases, with 12 bases left between them. The CDR3 runs 13 residues. The germline CDR1 and CDR2 sequences are DFQATT and SNEGSKA (reference sequence). The CDR3 sequence: CSERTPTYNEQFF. In DNA, the CDR3 is TGCAGTGAGAGGACACCGACCTACAATGAGCAGTTCTTC.

The rearrangement joins TRBV28 to TRBJ1-1; D perhaps matches TRBD1 (5 bases). From germline, CDR1 is MDHEN and CDR2 SYDVKM. The V end lost 7 bases, the J end lost 4 bases, and 19 bases lay between the germline ends. The CDR3 loop spans 15 amino acids. The CDR3 DNA reads TGTGCCAGCAATCCCGGGGGAGGGTTTCCCACTGAAGCTTTCTTT. This sequence encodes CASNPGGGFPTEAFF.

The chain joins TRBV12-3 or TRBV12-4 to TRBJ2-1, with 12 positions matching TRBD2. V dropped 5 bases and J dropped 0; count of bases not matched to a gene: 5. The CDR3 has 17 amino acids. Here the CDR3 DNA reads TGTGCCAGCAGTCCTAGCGGGGGGGCCTACTCCTACAATGAGCAGTTCTTC. Protein product: CASSPSGGAYSYNEQFF.

This clonotype was detected many times. The CDR3 loop is CASSLDSDASSYEQYF. CDR3 bases: TGTGCCAGCAGCTTAGATTCGGACGCGAGCTCCTACGAGCAGTACTTC. The gene calls are TRBV7-2 and TRBJ2-7, with D unclear. CDR3 size: 16 residues. Germline V CDR1 and CDR2: SGHTA, FQGNSA. Between the trimmed V and J ends, which lost 1 base and 0 bases, there was a span of 13 bases.

There are many counts of this clonotype. The genes are TRBV12-3 or TRBV12-4 and TRBJ2-2; a weak D match, TRBD1 (5 bases). The length of the CDR3 is 16 residues. V was trimmed by 5 bases and J by 3 bases, leaving 16 bases between them. The CDR3 loop reads CASSPRFGADTGELFF. The CDR3 DNA reads TGTGCCAGCAGTCCCCGGTTTGGGGCGGACACCGGGGAGCTGTTTTTT.

This clonotype was detected a few times. The chain carries TRBV7-2 and TRBJ1-4; D unresolved. From germline, CDR1 is SGHTA and CDR2 FQGNSA. V lost 5 bases, J lost 3 bases, and 13 bases lay in between. There are 15 residues in the CDR3. CDR3 amino acids: CASSLTAIPNEKLFF. Here the CDR3 DNA reads TGTGCCAGCAGCCTAACAGCAATACCTAATGAAAAACTGTTTTTT.

The chain carries TRBV9 and TRBJ2-5; perhaps D is TRBD1 or TRBD2 (5 bases each). Germline V lookup: CDR1 SGDLS, CDR2 YYNGEE. V shed 2 bases and J shed 2 bases, with 7 bases lying between them. CDR3 length equals 13 residues. CDR3 sequence: CASSVGDQETQYF. CDR3 DNA: TGTGCCAGCAGCGTGGGGGATCAAGAGACCCAGTACTTC.

The chain uses TRBV5-1 and TRBJ2-2, with 7 bases lining up with TRBD1. The germline V gene has CDR1 SGHRS and CDR2 YFSETQ. The CDR3 length is 14 residues. V lost 1 base to trimming and J lost 6 bases; unmatched junction nucleotides: 3. CDR3 loop: CASSLRQGAGELFF. In DNA, the CDR3 is TGCGCCAGCAGCTTGCGGCAGGGGGCCGGGGAGCTGTTTTTT.

CDR3 coding DNA: TGCGCCAGCAGCTCCCAGAGGGGGGCCGCCTACGAGCAGTACTTC. Amino acids: CASSSQRGAAYEQYF. This chain uses TRBV5-1 with TRBJ2-7, with D tentatively TRBD1 or TRBD2 (6 bases each). Trimming took off 3 bases at V and 2 bases at J, with 15 bases between the two ends. This CDR3 is 15 amino acids long. Germline loops: CDR1 SGHRS, CDR2 YFSETQ.

The table lists this clonotype with a few counts. This rearrangement joins TRBV7-2 to TRBJ2-5; 8 bases fit TRBD1. V lost 3 bases and J lost 4; bases outside the gene matches: 7. Germline V lookup: CDR1 SGHTA, CDR2 FQGNSA. The CDR3 extends over 15 amino acids. In DNA, the CDR3 is TGTGCCAGCAGCTTCGACTGGACAGGGAGAGAGACCCAGTACTTC. As protein: CASSFDWTGRETQYF.

This chain connects TRBV5-1 to TRBJ2-3; 7 bases agree with TRBD1. The trim removed 0 bases at V and 2 bases at J, leaving 6 bases unmatched. The CDR3 is 16 residues long. Germline CDR1 and CDR2: SGHRS and YFSETQ. The CDR3 DNA sequence: TGCGCCAGCAGCTTGGATCAGGGGGTCATCACAGATACGCAGTATTTT. Protein product: CASSLDQGVITDTQYF.